This T cell receptor beta chain appears in the sequencing data of a study of radiation and T cells in renal cell carcinoma. This sample's time point: baseline pretreatment blood. Treatment of the sample: 15 Gy SBRT to primary tumor, nephrectomy 4 weeks later. Blood was sampled at baseline, 2 weeks and 4 weeks after SBRT. The assay was immunoSEQ multiplex PCR, and TCRdb's table has in-frame clones only and misses some. Seen here are 130,000 or so clones, less than 90% observed once, and the top ten hold under 25%. On this clone: What it recognizes is unknown.

Study-wide results and limits: From baseline, blood top tumor clonotypes peaked at 2 weeks post-radiation.

Trimming took off 7 bases at V and 0 bases at J, with 5 bases between the two ends. The CDR3 is 11 residues long. In germline, CDR1 is SQVTM, CDR2 ANQGSEA. The material was blood, obtained from a patient whose treatment included radiotherapy and nephrectomy. This clonotype originated in a woman in her forties or fifties with renal cell carcinoma. The genes are TRBV29-1 and TRBJ2-3; D is unresolved. CDR3 bases: TGCAGCGGAAGAAGCACAGATACGCAGTATTTT. Its translation: CSGRSTDTQYF.